This entry lists 10 T cell receptor beta chains sequenced from one sample in a study of T cells in Graves' hyperthyroidism and ophthalmopathy. The CDR3 regions of TCR beta were amplified from RNA transcripts. HTBI primers were used for first-round RT-PCR of the TCR CDR3. Each CDR3 protein gets one entry after TCRdb re-called the multiplex PCR reads with MiXCR. The table records around 400,000 distinct CDR3 sequences, about 25% of them present only once. Specimen: blood. Receptors originate from a man aged 45-60 years with Graves' hyperthyroidism.

This chain uses TRBV20-1 with TRBJ2-3; TRBD2 might be the D (5 bases). This CDR3 contains 13 residues. The V end was cut by 3 bases, the J end by 2 bases, with 9 bases between. In germline, CDR1 is DFQATT, CDR2 SNEGSKA (reference sequence). CDR3 nucleotides: TGCAGTGCTAGGGACTCCAACACAGATACGCAGTATTTT. This sequence encodes CSARDSNTDTQYF.

Concerning this clonotype: A much larger clone differs from this one at a single base, so this may be a read error. This chain connects TRBV11-2 to TRBJ2-3; 7 positions agree with TRBD2. Germline V CDR1 and CDR2: SGHAT, FQNNGV. The CDR3 extends over 13 amino acids. CDR3 protein: CANSLVEGGPQYF. Here the CDR3 DNA reads TGTGCCAACAGCTTAGTCGAGGGAGGGCCGCAGTATTTT.

J is TRBJ2-7 and V is TRBV5-1, with a tentative D call TRBD1 (6 bases). CDR1 is SGHRS, CDR2 YFSETQ, per germline. This CDR3 has 14 residues. V was shortened by 4 bases and J by 2 bases, with 13 bases between the two germline ends. CDR3 residues: CASSITTGTYEQYF. CDR3 bases: TGCGCCAGCAGCATAACTACAGGGACCTACGAGCAGTACTTC.

The sample holds a few counts of this clonotype. The chain has TRBV20-1 and TRBJ2-7, with D maybe TRBD2 (5 bases). Germline-derived CDR1 and CDR2 are DFQATT and SNEGSKA (reference sequence). This CDR3 has 13 residues. Trimming took 1 base from V and 6 from J, leaving 13 bases between them. The CDR3 DNA reads TGCAGTGCTAGAGGTGGATGGGAGAGCGAGCAGTACTTC. Amino acids: CSARGGWESEQYF.

The V and J genes are TRBV18 and TRBJ1-4; D perhaps matches TRBD1 (6 bases). The ends were cut back, 4 bases at V and 0 bases at J, with 12 bases in the middle. CDR1 and CDR2 (germline): KGHSH, LQKENI. The CDR3 extends over 16 amino acids. This chain's CDR3 is CASSQGVGATNEKLFF. CDR3 nucleotides: TGTGCCAGCTCACAGGGGGTTGGCGCAACTAATGAAAAACTGTTTTTT.

The chain employs TRBV29-1 and TRBJ2-7; D gene ambiguous. The CDR3 is 11 residues long. Germline V CDR1 and CDR2: SQVTM, ANQGSEA. V dropped 6 bases and J dropped 5 bases, with 11 bases sitting between them. The CDR3 loop reads CSVRRLDEQYF. CDR3 nucleotide sequence: TGCAGCGTCCGACGGTTGGACGAGCAGTACTTC.

The gene calls are TRBV6-1 and TRBJ1-2, with D possibly being TRBD1 (6 bases). Trimming removed 10 bases from V and 2 bases from J, with 14 bases in between. From germline, CDR1 is MNHNS and CDR2 SASEGT. The CDR3 length is 13 residues. The CDR3 coding sequence is TGTGCCATCGCCCAGGGGTTCAACTATGGCTACACCTTC. Translating gives CAIAQGFNYGYTF.

This clonotype appeared many times. CDR3 sequence (DNA): TGTGCCAGCAGCTTAGCAGCGGGAGGGATTGATACGCAGTATTTT. Its protein product is CASSLAAGGIDTQYF. The chain links TRBV11-3 to TRBJ2-3; TRBD2 matches 10 bases. The CDR3 runs to 15 residues. V shed 1 base and J 6 bases; nucleotides not matched to a gene: 4. The germline V gene has CDR1 SGHNT and CDR2 YENEEA.

This clonotype has a handful of counts. The chain carries TRBV2 and TRBJ2-3, with D uncertain. The germline V and J ends were trimmed by 3 bases and 0 bases, with 16 bases remaining between them. Per the germline V gene, CDR1 is SNHLY and CDR2 is FYNNEI. This CDR3 comprises 17 residues. CDR3 bases: TGTGCCAGCAGTGAGAGGTCCTTCGACCCTAGCACAGATACGCAGTATTTT. It specifies CASSERSFDPSTDTQYF.

The chain carries TRBV18 and TRBJ1-1; 9 bases fit TRBD1. V was clipped by 3 bases and J by 3 bases; unmatched bases: 8. This CDR3 comprises 16 residues. Germline-derived CDR1 and CDR2 are KGHSH and LQKENI. CDR3 amino acids: CASSPPQGARDTEAFF. As DNA, the CDR3 is TGTGCCAGCTCACCTCCACAGGGGGCTAGGGACACTGAAGCTTTCTTT.